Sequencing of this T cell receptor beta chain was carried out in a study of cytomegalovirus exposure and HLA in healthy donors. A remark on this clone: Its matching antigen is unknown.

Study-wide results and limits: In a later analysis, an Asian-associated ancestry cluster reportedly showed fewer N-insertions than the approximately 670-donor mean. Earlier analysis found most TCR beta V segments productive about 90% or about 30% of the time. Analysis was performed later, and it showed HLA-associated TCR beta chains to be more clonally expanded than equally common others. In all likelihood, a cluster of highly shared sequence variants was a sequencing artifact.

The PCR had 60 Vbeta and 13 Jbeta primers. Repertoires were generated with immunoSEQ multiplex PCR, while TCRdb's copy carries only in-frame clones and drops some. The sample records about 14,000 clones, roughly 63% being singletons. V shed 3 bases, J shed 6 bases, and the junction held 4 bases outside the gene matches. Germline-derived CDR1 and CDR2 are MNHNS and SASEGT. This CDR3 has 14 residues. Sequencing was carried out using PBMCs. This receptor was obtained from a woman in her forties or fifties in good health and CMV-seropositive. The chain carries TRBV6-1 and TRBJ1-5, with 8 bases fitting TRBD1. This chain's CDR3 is CASSDRTGRQPQHF. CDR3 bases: TGTGCCAGCAGTGATCGGACAGGGCGTCAGCCCCAGCATTTT.